This TCR beta chain was identified during a study of blood T cell repertoires in COVID-19. The length of the CDR3 is 16 residues. Germline V CDR1 and CDR2: MGHRA, YSYEKL. Trimming cost V 0 bases and J 5 bases; bases outside gene matches: 6. Generated by immunoSEQ multiplex PCR, the TCRdb table keeps only in-frame clones and is missing some. The table records around 250,000 clones, approximately 89% of them present only once. The source material was PBMCs or T cells enriched from blood (not recorded which). This TCR derives from a man between 40 and 49 years old who had been exposed to COVID-19. This sequence joins TRBV4-1 and TRBJ2-7; TRBD2 matches 11 bases. The CDR3 region is CASSQDQLAGVNEQYF. CDR3 nucleotide sequence: TGCGCCAGCAGCCAAGATCAACTAGCGGGAGTCAACGAGCAGTACTTC.